Listed below are T cell receptor beta chains from one sample, sequenced in a study of OX40 agonist ivuxolimab in advanced cancers. Profiled with immunoSEQ multiplex PCR; TCRdb holds only in-frame clones, not every one. The sample includes 45,000 to 65,000 clones, about 88% of them seen just once. Material: CD4+ or CD8+ T cells sorted from blood, obtained in a trial of the OX40 agonist ivuxolimab. The receptor source for this set is an adult with an advanced solid tumor such as melanoma, head and neck, liver or kidney cancer. Both conserved end residues are trimmed from each CDR3. The order of the fields is J gene, V gene, CDR3 protein.

j_call: TRBJ2-1; v_call: TRBV20-1; cdr3_aa: SSRLYNEQF
j_call: TRBJ1-1; v_call: TRBV29-1; cdr3_aa: SVDRGREAF
j_call: TRBJ2-7; v_call: TRBV6-5; cdr3_aa: ASKQVYHEQY
j_call: TRBJ2-1; v_call: TRBV6-1; cdr3_aa: ASSDWTSGSDEQF
j_call: TRBJ2-7; v_call: TRBV7-2; cdr3_aa: ASSSFWGPSDEQY
j_call: TRBJ1-5; v_call: TRBV7-2; cdr3_aa: ASSNIGGNQPQH
j_call: TRBJ1-2; v_call: TRBV19; cdr3_aa: ASTTTGNYGYT
j_call: TRBJ2-1; v_call: TRBV11-3; cdr3_aa: ASSLWGESSYNEQF
j_call: TRBJ1-2; v_call: TRBV28; cdr3_aa: ATRVPNGYT
j_call: TRBJ1-2; v_call: TRBV9; cdr3_aa: ASSPRDRGGYT
j_call: TRBJ2-7; v_call: TRBV9; cdr3_aa: ASSKGTPYEQY
j_call: TRBJ2-2; v_call: TRBV19; cdr3_aa: ASSIQIGAGSCF
j_call: TRBJ2-3; v_call: TRBV5-1; cdr3_aa: ASRRREGSDTQY
j_call: TRBJ2-3; v_call: TRBV9; cdr3_aa: ASSVEDRRGDTQY
j_call: TRBJ2-3; v_call: TRBV5-1; cdr3_aa: ASSLARVGDTQY
j_call: TRBJ2-5; v_call: TRBV20-1; cdr3_aa: SAGEGTKLY
j_call: TRBJ2-7; v_call: TRBV2; cdr3_aa: ASSESSYEQY
j_call: TRBJ1-1; v_call: TRBV11-2; cdr3_aa: ASSLTPNTEAF
j_call: TRBJ2-1; v_call: TRBV19; cdr3_aa: ASSIEGGVYNEQF
j_call: TRBJ1-4; v_call: TRBV4-1; cdr3_aa: ASSQDGGGTNEKLF
j_call: TRBJ2-5; v_call: TRBV5-1; cdr3_aa: ASSSEPGTGVETQY
j_call: TRBJ2-5; v_call: TRBV21-1; cdr3_aa: ASSNRGPETQY
j_call: TRBJ2-7; v_call: TRBV9; cdr3_aa: ASSSPQETLGTYEQY
j_call: TRBJ2-1; v_call: TRBV9; cdr3_aa: ASSATWTDYNEQF
j_call: TRBJ1-5; v_call: TRBV28; cdr3_aa: ASSFLGGHQPQH
j_call: TRBJ2-7; v_call: TRBV10-3; cdr3_aa: AIGPARQAGNYEQY
j_call: TRBJ2-7; v_call: TRBV9; cdr3_aa: ASSSGRSSYEQY
j_call: TRBJ2-7; v_call: TRBV5-1; cdr3_aa: ASSPGTSETYEQY
j_call: TRBJ2-1; v_call: TRBV7-2; cdr3_aa: ASIRDRGFGEQF
j_call: TRBJ2-2; v_call: TRBV5-4; cdr3_aa: ASSLLQVNTGELF
j_call: TRBJ1-1; v_call: TRBV5-1; cdr3_aa: ASSVTSPGTEAF
j_call: TRBJ2-5; v_call: TRBV4-1; cdr3_aa: ASSLGESRTSETQY
j_call: TRBJ1-6; v_call: TRBV30; cdr3_aa: AWTGSAYNSPLH
j_call: TRBJ2-1; v_call: TRBV7-2; cdr3_aa: ASSLAASGGYNEQF
j_call: TRBJ1-1; v_call: TRBV9; cdr3_aa: ASKGGNTEAF
j_call: TRBJ2-3; v_call: TRBV19; cdr3_aa: ASSMQRTQY
j_call: TRBJ2-7; v_call: TRBV5-4; cdr3_aa: ASSLGQVGLSSYEQY
j_call: TRBJ2-1; v_call: TRBV10-1; cdr3_aa: ASSESGVGTRSYNEQF
j_call: TRBJ2-7; v_call: TRBV7-3; cdr3_aa: ASSPTSGRSEQY
j_call: TRBJ2-7; v_call: TRBV11-3; cdr3_aa: ASSLTRDKQQY
j_call: TRBJ2-4; v_call: TRBV19; cdr3_aa: ASSISTRGSLNIQY
j_call: TRBJ1-3; v_call: TRBV9; cdr3_aa: ASSPPGNTIY
j_call: TRBJ2-6; v_call: TRBV18; cdr3_aa: ASSPGSAGGANVLT
j_call: TRBJ2-7; v_call: TRBV11-2; cdr3_aa: ASSLAGERVEQY
j_call: TRBJ2-5; v_call: TRBV7-6; cdr3_aa: ASSLQGATQY